These 13 T cell receptor beta chains came from one sample sequenced in a study of radiotherapy plus CTLA-4 blockade in lung cancer (dated by TCRdb to the late 2010s). The library was produced with the immunoSEQ multiplex PCR assay. TCRdb's version of the immuneACCESS table is confined to in-frame rearrangements and falls short of the full clone set. An unresolved V gene accounts for under half of the shortfall where checked; the remainder is of unknown origin. Present in this sample are around 99,000 clones, 70% to 90% of which were seen just once. 4.9% of the sample is in the top ten clones. The material was peripheral blood, obtained from a patient treated with radiotherapy plus ipilimumab. The receptors shown here come from a human donor with non-small cell lung cancer that progressed on radiotherapy plus ipilimumab.

This clone was picked up a small number of times. This chain connects TRBV5-6 to TRBJ2-7; TRBD2 matches 7 bases. The CDR3 is 13 residues long. Germline CDR1 and CDR2: SGHDT and YYEEEE. Trimming took 4 bases from V and 6 from J; bases not matched to a gene: 7. The CDR3 protein is CASSPGGRREQYF. DNA for the CDR3: TGTGCCAGCAGCCCAGGCGGGAGACGCGAGCAGTACTTC.

This chain connects TRBV11-2 to TRBJ1-2, with 7 bases matching TRBD1. The J segment lost 8 bases and the V segment lost 6 bases, leaving 6 bases of the junction unmatched. Germline lookup yields CDR1 SGHAT and CDR2 FQNNGV. This CDR3 has 12 amino acids. This chain's CDR3 is CASSFRQGGYTF. The CDR3 nucleotides read TGTGCCAGCAGTTTTCGACAGGGCGGCTACACCTTC.

V usage is TRBV2 and J usage is TRBJ2-1, with a tentative D call TRBD1 (6 bases). CDR1 and CDR2 (germline): SNHLY, FYNNEI. The CDR3 is made up of 13 amino acids. V lost 8 bases and J lost 2, with 10 bases in between. The CDR3 protein is CASGYRAYNEQFF. DNA for the CDR3: TGTGCCAGCGGCTACAGGGCCTACAATGAGCAGTTCTTC.

The chain recombines TRBV5-1 with TRBJ1-1; D is uncertain. Deletions cut 0 bases from V and 7 bases from J, with 16 bases between. CDR1 and CDR2 (germline): SGHRS, YFSETQ. The CDR3 has 15 amino acids. CDR3 sequence reads: CASSLDSADWSEAFF. The CDR3 coding sequence is TGCGCCAGCAGCTTGGACTCCGCGGACTGGAGTGAAGCTTTCTTT.

In this sample, this clone turned up once. The genes are TRBV9 and TRBJ1-5; 8 bases map to TRBD1. Per the germline V gene, CDR1 is SGDLS and CDR2 is YYNGEE. The CDR3 totals 14 residues. Trimming took 3 bases from V and 5 from J; bases not matched to a gene: 4. The chain's CDR3 is CASSATGGYQPQHF. The CDR3 coding sequence is TGTGCCAGCAGCGCAACAGGGGGATATCAGCCCCAGCATTTT.

V gene TRBV5-1 combines with J gene TRBJ2-7; the D gene is possibly TRBD1 (6 bases). Trimming took 0 bases from V and 3 from J, leaving 22 bases between them. Germline V gene data show CDR1 as SGHRS and CDR2 as YFSETQ. The CDR3 extends over 18 amino acids. The CDR3 spells CASSLGPGDGSAVYEQYF. In DNA form, the CDR3 reads TGCGCCAGCAGCTTGGGGCCAGGGGATGGAAGTGCTGTCTACGAGCAGTACTTC.

V usage is TRBV11-3 and J usage is TRBJ2-7; no firm D call. V was clipped by 5 bases and J by 2 bases, with 13 bases between them. The CDR3 extends over 14 amino acids. Germline assignment: CDR1 SGHNT and CDR2 YENEEA. The chain's CDR3 is CASSDRQSTYEQYF. CDR3 DNA: TGTGCCAGCAGCGATAGGCAGAGTACCTACGAGCAGTACTTC. The full variable domain, its missing parts supplied by reference TRBV11-3 and TRBJ2-7, is EAGVVQSPRYKIIEKKQPVAFWCNPISGHNTLYWYLQNLGQGPELLIRYENEEAVDDSQLPKDRFSAERLKGVDSTLKIQPAELGDSAVYLCASSDRQSTYEQYFGPGTRLTVT.

The genes are TRBV6-5 and TRBJ2-7, with 10 positions matching TRBD1. The CDR3 is 14 amino acids. From germline, CDR1 is MNHEY and CDR2 SVGAGI. With V trimmed by 6 bases and J by 3 bases, 5 bases remained unmatched. For the CDR3, the DNA is TGTGCCAGCAGAGGCCGGGACAGGGGCTACGAGCAGTACTTC. This gives the protein CASRGRDRGYEQYF.

The chain employs TRBV7-9 and TRBJ2-5; unclear D gene. The CDR3 runs 12 residues. V was cut by 5 bases and J by 4 bases, with 8 bases left in between. Germline V gene lookup returns CDR1 SEHNR and CDR2 FQNEAQ (reference sequence). DNA for the CDR3: TGTGCCAGCAGCCCCCCCGGAGAGACCCAGTACTTC. Protein: CASSPPGETQYF.

The chain has TRBV15 and TRBJ1-2, with 11 bases identical to TRBD1. This CDR3 has 17 residues. J lost 7 bases, V lost 0 bases, and 10 bases had no gene match. Germline-derived CDR1 and CDR2 are LNHNV and YYDKDF (reference sequence). The chain's CDR3 is CATSRDYHGQGASGYTF. The CDR3 DNA reads TGTGCCACCAGCAGAGATTATCACGGACAGGGGGCGAGTGGCTACACCTTC.

The chain has TRBV30 and TRBJ2-7, with D possibly matching TRBD1 (6 bases). This CDR3 is 14 amino acids long. V gave up 4 bases and J gave up 3 bases, with 16 bases separating them. Germline assignment: CDR1 GTSNPN and CDR2 SVGIG (reference sequence). CDR3 region: CAWTFGDTSYEQYF. Here the CDR3 DNA reads TGTGCCTGGACCTTTGGGGACACTAGCTACGAGCAGTACTTC.

The chain uses TRBV1 and TRBJ1-3. TRBV1 is deemed a pseudogene. The CDR3 is made up of 17 amino acids. CDR3 in amino acids: CTSSPEKGGVPGNTIYF. The CDR3 DNA follows: TGCACCAGCAGCCCAGAGAAGGGGGGAGTACCTGGAAACACCATATATTTT.

The chain is built from TRBV18 and TRBJ2-3; D unresolved. CDR1 is KGHSH, CDR2 LQKENI, per germline. This CDR3 is built from 15 residues. Deletions cut 8 bases from V and 0 bases from J, with 15 bases between. As DNA, the CDR3 is TGTGCCAGCACCTACCAGGCGGAAAGCACAGATACGCAGTATTTT. This translates into CASTYQAESTDTQYF.